A selection of T cell receptor beta chains follows, all from one sample in a study of T cell responses to AZD1222 COVID-19 vaccine. Only in-frame clones appear in the TCRdb table, and some are missing; sequencing was by immunoSEQ multiplex PCR. The table has about 96,000 clones, roughly 90% seen once. Sequences were derived from peripheral blood, sampled on day 0 of AZD1222 vaccination. The source is an adult in good health. The CDR3 runs from the conserved cysteine through the conserved F or W. A D gene is named only where the DNA matches it firmly. Clone size is shown for a subset of rows, as once, few, many or a class of expanded clone.

>NA|TRBJ1-2|TRBV11-1|NA
TGTGCCAGCAGCTTAGGGGATTCCGCGGCATATGGCTACACCTTC
CASSLGDSAAYGYTF
>NA|TRBJ2-3|TRBV30|TRBD2
TGTGCCTGGAGTGTAGGAGGGAGGGCCTCAGATACGCAGTATTTT
CAWSVGGRASDTQYF
>few|TRBJ1-1|TRBV11-3|TRBD1
TGTGCTGCACAGGGGGTGGGCACTGAAGCTTTCTTT
CAAQGVGTEAFF
>NA|TRBJ1-1|TRBV19|NA
TGTGCCAGTAGCGACAGTTCTAACGTAGAAGCTTTCTTT
CASSDSSNVEAFF
>NA|TRBJ2-7|TRBV20-1|TRBD2
TGCAGTGCTAGTGGGGAGGGCATTTACGAGCAGTACTTC
CSASGEGIYEQYF
>NA|TRBJ1-5|TRBV2|NA
TGTGCCAGCAGTGCTGACATGGGATTTCGTCAGCCCCAGCATTTT
CASSADMGFRQPQHF
>NA|TRBJ2-3|TRBV4-1|NA
TGCGCCAGCAGTCGGGACTTGATCACAGATACGCAGTATTTT
CASSRDLITDTQYF
>NA|TRBJ2-5|TRBV11-3|NA
TGTGCCAGCAGCAGAGGACAAAGGGAGACCCAGTACTTC
CASSRGQRETQYF
>NA|TRBJ1-2|TRBV6-2/TRBV6-3|NA
TGTGCCAGCAGTTACGACGGGGGCAACTATGGCTACACCTTC
CASSYDGGNYGYTF
>NA|TRBJ1-1|TRBV28|NA
TGTGCCAGCAGTTCCCGAGGGGGTCCCCCCACTGAAGCTTTCTTT
CASSSRGGPPTEAFF
>NA|TRBJ2-1|TRBV29-1|NA
TGCAGCGCTCCCCGTTCGGAGAGTCTCTACAATGAGCAGTTCTTC
CSAPRSESLYNEQFF
>NA|TRBJ1-1|TRBV19|TRBD1
TGTGCCAGTAGTACCCCGACAGGGGGACAAACTGAAGCTTTCTTT
CASSTPTGGQTEAFF
>NA|TRBJ1-6|TRBV27|NA
TGTGCCAGTGGAGGGGATTATTCACCCCTCCACTTT
CASGGDYSPLHF
>once|TRBJ2-3|TRBV9|TRBD2
TGTGCCAGCAGCGTAACTAGCGGGAGCACAGATACGCAGTATTTT
CASSVTSGSTDTQYF
>NA|TRBJ2-5|TRBV28|TRBD1
TGTGCCAGCAGTCCCAGGGGGCTGGTGGAGACCCAGTACTTC
CASSPRGLVETQYF
>once|TRBJ2-2|TRBV24-1|NA
TGTGCCACCAGTCAGGTGAACACCGGGGAGCTGTTTTTT
CATSQVNTGELFF
>NA|TRBJ1-1|TRBV9|NA
TGTGCCAGCAGCGTAGACCGGGCGAGGGCTGAAGCTTTCTTT
CASSVDRARAEAFF
>NA|TRBJ1-1|TRBV7-3|NA
TGTGCCAGCAGCTTATGGCCCCTCGGCAGGGAAATGAACACTGAAGCTTTCTTT
CASSLWPLGREMNTEAFF
>NA|TRBJ2-7|TRBV5-4|TRBD2
TGTGCCAGCAGCCCGGGTGGGACTAGCGGCACCTACGAGCAGTACTTC
CASSPGGTSGTYEQYF
>NA|TRBJ2-7|TRBV6-6|TRBD2
TGTGCCAGCAGTGCGACTAGCGGGAGTGTGGCCTACGAGCAGTACTTC
CASSATSGSVAYEQYF
>NA|TRBJ1-4|TRBV6-5|NA
TGTGCCAGCAGTTACTCCGGCCCCCGGTTTAATGAAAAACTGTTTTTT
CASSYSGPRFNEKLFF
>NA|TRBJ2-7|TRBV27|TRBD2
TGTGCCAGCAGTTTAAAACTAGCGGGGGCAGCCTACGAGCAGTACTTC
CASSLKLAGAAYEQYF
>few|TRBJ1-5|TRBV6-5|NA
TGTGCCAGCAGGTCCCCAGGGGCGGATCAGCCCCAGCATTTT
CASRSPGADQPQHF
>NA|TRBJ2-5|TRBV7-2|TRBD2
TGTGCCAGCAGCACACTAGCGGGAGGTTCGGGGACCCAGTACTTC
CASSTLAGGSGTQYF
>NA|TRBJ2-4|TRBV3-1/TRBV3-2|NA
TGTGCCAGCAGCCCGGGCTCCCCGGTGGGCATTCAGTACTTC
CASSPGSPVGIQYF
>once|TRBJ1-1|TRBV24-1|NA
TGTGCCACCAGTGATGCTCGTCAGGGCACTGAAGCTTTCTTT
CATSDARQGTEAFF
>NA|TRBJ2-1|TRBV9|TRBD2
TGTGCCAGCAGCCCCCCAGCGGGAAATGGCAATGAGCAGTTCTTC
CASSPPAGNGNEQFF
>NA|TRBJ1-5|TRBV5-6|NA
TGTGCCAGCAGCAGCCGGGTCCATATTCGGAATCAGCCCCAGCATTTT
CASSSRVHIRNQPQHF
>NA|TRBJ1-1|TRBV9|NA
TGTGCCAGCAGCGCGGACCAGACGAACACTGAAGCTTTCTTT
CASSADQTNTEAFF
>NA|TRBJ2-7|TRBV3-1/TRBV3-2|TRBD2
TGTGCCAGCAGCCGGCTTCCGCTGGGAGCGGGGAGCTACGAGCAGTACTTC
CASSRLPLGAGSYEQYF
>NA|TRBJ2-7|TRBV24-1|TRBD1
TGTGCCACCAGTGACTCCGGGACAGGGGGTGGGGATTCCTACGAGCAGTACTTC
CATSDSGTGGGDSYEQYF
>NA|TRBJ2-7|TRBV7-9|TRBD2
TGTGCCAGCAGCTTAGCTAGCGGGGGACCTTCCTACGAGCAGTACTTC
CASSLASGGPSYEQYF
>NA|TRBJ2-2|TRBV18|TRBD1
TGTGCCAGCCCTAAGCGGACAGGGGTGTACACCGGGGAGCTGTTTTTT
CASPKRTGVYTGELFF
>NA|TRBJ2-3|TRBV11-2|NA
TGTGCCAGCAGCTTAGATGGGGGGCGCACAGATACGCAGTATTTT
CASSLDGGRTDTQYF
>NA|TRBJ2-3|TRBV7-3|TRBD2
TGTGCCAGCAGCTTAAACCCGGGAGGGCCGGGTACAGATACGCAGTATTTT
CASSLNPGGPGTDTQYF